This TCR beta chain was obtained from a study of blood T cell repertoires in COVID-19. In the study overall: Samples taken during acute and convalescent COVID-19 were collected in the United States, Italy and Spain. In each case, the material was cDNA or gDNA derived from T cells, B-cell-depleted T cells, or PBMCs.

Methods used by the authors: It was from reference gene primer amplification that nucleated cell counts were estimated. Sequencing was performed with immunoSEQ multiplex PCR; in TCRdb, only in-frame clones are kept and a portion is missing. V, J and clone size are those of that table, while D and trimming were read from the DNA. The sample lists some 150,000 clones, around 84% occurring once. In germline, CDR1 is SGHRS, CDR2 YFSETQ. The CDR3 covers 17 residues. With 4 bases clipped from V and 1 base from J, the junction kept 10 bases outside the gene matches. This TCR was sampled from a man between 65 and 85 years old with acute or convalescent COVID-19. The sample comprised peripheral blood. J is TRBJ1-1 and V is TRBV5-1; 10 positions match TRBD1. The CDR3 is CASSPEPGQGRNTEAFF. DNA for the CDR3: TGCGCCAGCAGCCCCGAACCGGGACAGGGGAGGAACACTGAAGCTTTCTTT.